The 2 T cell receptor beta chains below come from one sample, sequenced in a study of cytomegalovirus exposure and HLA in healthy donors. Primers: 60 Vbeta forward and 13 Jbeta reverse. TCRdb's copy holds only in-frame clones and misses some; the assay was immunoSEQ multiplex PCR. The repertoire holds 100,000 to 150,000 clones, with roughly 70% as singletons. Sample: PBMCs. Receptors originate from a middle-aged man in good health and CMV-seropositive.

CDR3 amino acids: CAWSASFDRGGNSPLHF. CDR3 nucleotides: TGTGCCTGGAGTGCGTCTTTTGACAGGGGAGGTAATTCACCCCTCCACTTT. The chain couples TRBV30 to TRBJ1-6; 8 bases are shared with TRBD1. With V trimmed by 1 base and J by 6 bases, 11 bases remained unmatched. This CDR3 spans 17 amino acids. Looked up from germline, CDR1 is GTSNPN and CDR2 is SVGIG (reference sequence).

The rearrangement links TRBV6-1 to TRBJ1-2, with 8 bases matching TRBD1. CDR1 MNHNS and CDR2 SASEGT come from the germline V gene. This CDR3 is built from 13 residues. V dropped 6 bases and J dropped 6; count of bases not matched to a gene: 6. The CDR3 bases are TGTGCCAGCAGCCTGACAGGGGCTCATGGCTACACCTTC. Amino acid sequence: CASSLTGAHGYTF.